A single sample gave rise to the 20 T cell receptor beta chains below, sequenced in a study of Graves' ophthalmopathy and Graves' hyperthyroidism. Amplification targeted the TCR beta CDR3 regions, with RNA transcripts as the source material. Second-round multiplex PCR followed a first-round RT-PCR using HTBI primers. TCRdb passed the multiplex PCR reads through MiXCR, listing each CDR3 protein once. Of about 700,000 distinct CDR3 sequences in the sample, under 50% were seen once. Source material: peripheral blood. These receptors were taken from an adult man with Graves' ophthalmopathy.

In the case of this clonotype: A much larger clone differs from this one at a single base, so this may be a read error. The chain recombines TRBV7-6 with TRBJ2-7; D may be TRBD1 or TRBD2 (6 bases each). Germline CDR1 is SGHVS and CDR2 is FNYEAQ. This CDR3 has 13 amino acids. The CDR3 sequence: CASSLEVGGEQHF. CDR3 nucleotide sequence: TGTGCCAGCAGCTTAGAGGTGGGGGGCGAGCAGCACTTC.

Details on this clonotype: The junction and the germline gene differ at one end; a read error may be behind it. This chain joins TRBV10-3 and TRBJ2-2; TRBD1 aligns across 8 bases. CDR1 is ENHRY and CDR2 is SYGVKD in the germline V gene. CDR3 length: 14 amino acids. This CDR3 is CAIRGQGNTGELVF. DNA of the CDR3: TGTGCCATTCGTGGACAGGGAAACACCGGGGAGCTGGTTTTT.

V is TRBV2 and J is TRBJ2-1; 7 bases match TRBD2. The CDR3 covers 14 residues. V lost 6 bases and J lost 1; bases outside the gene matches: 3. Germline lookup yields CDR1 SNHLY and CDR2 FYNNEI. The chain's CDR3 is CASSREASYNEQFF. CDR3 nucleotide sequence: TGTGCCAGCAGCCGGGAGGCTTCCTACAATGAGCAGTTCTTC.

The chain recombines TRBV12-3 or TRBV12-4 with TRBJ2-5, with 10 nucleotides matching TRBD1. J gave up 9 bases and V 5 bases, and 9 bases lay outside the gene matches. This CDR3 has 14 amino acids. The CDR3 nucleotides read TGTGCCAGCAGTCGGACAGGGGGGGGTCAGCCCCAGTACTTC. It yields the protein CASSRTGGGQPQYF.

As concerns this clonotype: The conserved phenylalanine or tryptophan normally closing the CDR3 is absent here, so this likely arose from a read error. The chain recombines TRBV12-3 or TRBV12-4 with TRBJ2-5; possible D gene TRBD2, 6 bases. The CDR3 spans 15 residues. V gave up 2 bases and J gave up 5 bases, with 15 bases separating them. The DNA of the CDR3 is TGTGCCAGCAGTTTACGGGGGTCAATGGGGGAGACCCAGTACGTC. It is translated as CASSLRGSMGETQYV.

This clonotype was observed many times. The chain carries TRBV12-3 or TRBV12-4 and TRBJ1-1; D gene unclear. Trimming shortened V by 4 bases and J by 3 bases, and 12 bases separated the two germline ends. CDR3 length: 14 residues. The CDR3 spells CASSYTVAYTEAFF. In DNA form, the CDR3 reads TGTGCCAGCAGTTACACGGTAGCTTACACTGAAGCTTTCTTT.

This clonotype was recorded many times. The chain carries TRBV10-3 and TRBJ2-7, with a tentative D call TRBD2 (6 bases). Trimming stripped 7 bases from V and 3 bases from J, with 19 bases between. CDR1 is ENHRY and CDR2 is SYGVKD in the germline V gene. CDR3 length: 15 residues. CDR3 nucleotides: TGTGCCATCACAACCCAAGGGACTTCGGGCTACGAGCAGTACTTC. The encoded protein is CAITTQGTSGYEQYF.

This clonotype was found a few times. The junction departs from germline at one end; a sequencing error may be responsible. The chain carries TRBV7-2 and TRBJ2-7; TRBD1 agrees at 7 bases. Germline CDR1 reads SGHTA; CDR2 reads FQGNSA. This CDR3 region has 14 residues. The CDR3 spells CASSRTGLEGEQYF. For the CDR3, the DNA is TGCGCCAGCAGCCGGACAGGACTCGAGGGCGAGCAGTACTTC.

In the case of this clonotype: No conserved phenylalanine or tryptophan ends this CDR3, so it is likely a read error. No DNA is shown, since the ends of the CDR3 on it are uncertain; the CDR3 is the one TCRdb lists. This chain links TRBV29-1 with TRBJ2-6. The CDR3 has 9 amino acids, counting both end residues. Germline V lookup: CDR1 SQVTM, CDR2 ANQGSEA. CDR3: CSVEDWDST.

This clonotype was counted a few times. V and J are TRBV6-6 and TRBJ2-5; 10 bases are shared with TRBD2. Germline assignment: CDR1 MNHNY and CDR2 SVGAGI (reference sequence). The CDR3 contains 16 residues. The J segment lost 2 bases and the V segment lost 2 bases, leaving 5 bases of the junction unmatched. The CDR3 loop reads CASSYSGGAGQETQYF. DNA of the CDR3: TGTGCCAGCAGTTACAGCGGGGGGGCAGGGCAAGAGACCCAGTACTTC.

This chain connects TRBV10-1 to TRBJ2-7; 8 nucleotides agree with TRBD1. The CDR3 has 15 residues. Trimming took 10 bases from V and 0 from J; bases not matched to a gene: 11. Germline CDR1 is WNHNN and CDR2 is SYGVQD (reference sequence). In DNA form, the CDR3 reads TGCGCCACCGTGCCCAGGGGACAGGACTCCTACGAGCAGTACTTC. Encoded protein: CATVPRGQDSYEQYF.

This clonotype was counted ten times or more. For the CDR3, the DNA is TGCAGTGCCCGAGAAGGGGAATACGAGCAGTACTTC. This sequence encodes CSAREGEYEQYF. The rearrangement joins TRBV20-1 to TRBJ2-7; perhaps TRBD1 as D (5 bases). Germline V gene lookup returns CDR1 DFQATT and CDR2 SNEGSKA (reference sequence). This CDR3 is 12 amino acids long. The V and J ends lost 6 bases and 4 bases respectively, with 13 bases between them.

This clonotype was found a few times. This chain connects TRBV7-9 to TRBJ1-1, with D possibly TRBD1 on 6 matching bases. V gave up 5 bases and J gave up 4 bases, with 8 bases separating them. CDR3 length equals 12 residues. Germline values: CDR1 SEHNR, CDR2 FQNEAQ (reference sequence). DNA for the CDR3: TGTGCCAGCAGCCAGGGGACCACTGAAGCTTTCTTT. It specifies CASSQGTTEAFF.

The genes are TRBV11-2 and TRBJ2-7; D is ambiguous. This CDR3 spans 15 amino acids. Germline V CDR1 and CDR2: SGHAT, FQNNGV. V was trimmed by 1 base and J by 7 bases, leaving 17 bases between them. DNA for the CDR3: TGTGCCAGCAGCTTAGGGGTGATCCCTCCGGGTGAGCAGTACTTC. Amino acid sequence: CASSLGVIPPGEQYF.

CDR3 nucleotide sequence: TGTGCCAGCAGCGCAACGAACAGGGGAGACGGCTACGAGCAGTACTTC. Protein: CASSATNRGDGYEQYF. The genes are TRBV9 and TRBJ2-7, with TRBD1 matching over 7 bases. This CDR3 spans 16 amino acids. Unmatched junction bases numbered 12, after V lost 3 bases and J lost 3 bases. Germline-derived CDR1 and CDR2 are SGDLS and YYNGEE.

In its sample, this clonotype was seen many times. The chain combines TRBV12-3 or TRBV12-4 with TRBJ1-2; D not certain. The ends were cut back, 6 bases at V and 4 bases at J, with 15 bases in the middle. The CDR3 extends over 14 amino acids. CDR3 sequence reads: CASRPDLPPYGYTF. CDR3 DNA: TGTGCCAGCAGGCCTGATCTCCCCCCCTATGGCTACACCTTC.

The gene calls are TRBV29-1 and TRBJ1-1; maybe TRBD1 (6 bases). V was cut by 8 bases and J by 3 bases, with 10 bases left in between. Germline V gene lookup returns CDR1 SQVTM and CDR2 ANQGSEA. This CDR3 is 11 amino acids long. The CDR3: CSPGGYTEAFF. DNA for the CDR3: TGCAGCCCCGGGGGCTACACTGAAGCTTTCTTT.

This clonotype has at least ten counts. The DNA of the CDR3 is TGTGCCAGCAGCCGGACAGGGTTTGGCTCCTACGAGCAGTACTTC. It translates to CASSRTGFGSYEQYF. This chain uses TRBV2 with TRBJ2-7; 8 nucleotides line up with TRBD1. CDR1 is SNHLY, CDR2 FYNNEI, per germline. The CDR3 contains 15 residues. Trimming at V came to 6 bases and at J to 0 bases, leaving 7 bases not matched to a gene.

The chain employs TRBV12-3 or TRBV12-4 and TRBJ1-5; no firm D call. This CDR3 is built from 14 residues. V lost 3 bases to trimming and J lost 11 bases, with 17 bases between them. This CDR3 is CASSFAPRQETQHF. The CDR3 DNA sequence: TGTGCCAGCAGTTTTGCCCCCCGTCAAGAGACCCAGCATTTT.

The rearrangement joins TRBV4-3 to TRBJ1-5, with unresolved D. V was pared by 1 base and J by 2 bases, with 15 bases between. The CDR3 has 17 residues. CDR1 LGHNA and CDR2 YSLEER come from the germline V gene. This CDR3 is CASSQATGFGRNQPQHF. In nucleotides, the CDR3 is TGCGCCAGCAGCCAAGCCACGGGATTTGGACGCAATCAGCCCCAGCATTTT.